This T cell receptor beta chain was found in a study of blood T cell repertoires in COVID-19. Study-level background: Samples representing acute and convalescent COVID-19 were sourced from the United States, Italy and Spain.

The CDR3 sequence is 14 residues long. V trimming: 0 bases; J trimming: 5 bases; junction bases outside the gene matches: 3. Germline V CDR1 and CDR2: SGHRS, YFSETQ. Original processing notes: Reference gene primers were amplified, and this amplification served to estimate nucleated cell counts. The assay was immunoSEQ multiplex PCR, and TCRdb's table has in-frame clones only and misses some. Clone size and V and J calls were adopted from that table, with D and trimming inferred from the DNA. The profile shows 300,000 or so clones, 65% to 90% of them singletons. All enrollees were roughly 18 to 89 years old and from about two dozen US areas.

The sequenced sample was PBMCs or T cells enriched from blood (not recorded which). This chain uses TRBV5-1 with TRBJ2-7; the match to TRBD2 covers 9 bases. The sequence derives from a woman between 40 and 55 years old with acute COVID-19. The CDR3 here is CASSLASSGNEQYF. For the CDR3, the DNA is TGCGCCAGCAGCTTGGCATCTAGCGGGAACGAGCAGTACTTC.